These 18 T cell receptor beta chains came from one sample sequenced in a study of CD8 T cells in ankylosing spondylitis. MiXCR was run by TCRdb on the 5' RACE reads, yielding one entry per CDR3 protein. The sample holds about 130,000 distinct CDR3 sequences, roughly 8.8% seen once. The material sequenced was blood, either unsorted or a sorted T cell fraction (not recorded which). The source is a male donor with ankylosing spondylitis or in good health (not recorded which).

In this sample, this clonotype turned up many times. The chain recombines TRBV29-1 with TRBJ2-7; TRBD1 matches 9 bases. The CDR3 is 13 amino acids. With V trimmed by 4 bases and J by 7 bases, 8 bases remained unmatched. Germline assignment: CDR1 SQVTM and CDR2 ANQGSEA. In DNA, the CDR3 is TGCAGCGTTGGGGACAGGGATCTAGGGGAGCAGTACTTC. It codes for CSVGDRDLGEQYF.

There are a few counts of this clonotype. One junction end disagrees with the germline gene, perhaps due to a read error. For the CDR3, the DNA is TGCGCCAGCAGCTTGGGACTAGAGTCCTTCGAGCAGTACTTC. This sequence encodes CASSLGLESFEQYF. The chain joins TRBV5-1 to TRBJ2-7, with D perhaps TRBD2 (6 bases). The CDR3 spans 14 residues. Germline CDR1 reads SGHRS; CDR2 reads YFSETQ.

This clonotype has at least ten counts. CDR3 nucleotide sequence: TGCGCCAGCAGCCAAGATGGTAGGGAAAACATTCAGTACTTC. This sequence encodes CASSQDGRENIQYF. This chain uses TRBV4-3 with TRBJ2-4; D gene ambiguous. Germline lookup yields CDR1 LGHNA and CDR2 YSLEER. Trimming took off 0 bases at V and 5 bases at J, with 8 bases between the two ends. The CDR3 runs 14 residues.

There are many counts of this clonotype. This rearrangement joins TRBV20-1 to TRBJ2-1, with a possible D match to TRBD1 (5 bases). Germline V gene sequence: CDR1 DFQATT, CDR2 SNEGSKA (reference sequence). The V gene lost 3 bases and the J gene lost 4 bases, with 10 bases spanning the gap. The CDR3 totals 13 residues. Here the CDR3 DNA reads TGCAGTGCTAGTTTGGGGCCGTACAATGAGCAGTTCTTC. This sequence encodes CSASLGPYNEQFF.

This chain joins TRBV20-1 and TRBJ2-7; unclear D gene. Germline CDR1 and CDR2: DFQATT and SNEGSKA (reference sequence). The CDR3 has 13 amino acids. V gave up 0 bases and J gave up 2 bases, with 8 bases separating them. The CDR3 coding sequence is TGCAGTGCTAGAGAGGAGATACCCTACGAGCAGTACTTC. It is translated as CSAREEIPYEQYF.

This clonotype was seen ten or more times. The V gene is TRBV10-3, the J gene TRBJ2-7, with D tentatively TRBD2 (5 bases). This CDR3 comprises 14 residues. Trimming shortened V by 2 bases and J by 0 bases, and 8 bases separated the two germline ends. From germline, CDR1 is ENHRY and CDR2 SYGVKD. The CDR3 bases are TGTGCCATCAGTGAGGAGGGAAACTCCTACGAGCAGTACTTC. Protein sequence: CAISEEGNSYEQYF.

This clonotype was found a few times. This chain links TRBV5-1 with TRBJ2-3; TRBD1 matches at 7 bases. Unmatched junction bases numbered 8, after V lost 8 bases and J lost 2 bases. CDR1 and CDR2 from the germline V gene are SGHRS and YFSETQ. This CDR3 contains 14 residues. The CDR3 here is CARSLGQNTDTQYF. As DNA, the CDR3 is TGCGCCAGGAGCCTGGGACAGAACACAGATACGCAGTATTTT.

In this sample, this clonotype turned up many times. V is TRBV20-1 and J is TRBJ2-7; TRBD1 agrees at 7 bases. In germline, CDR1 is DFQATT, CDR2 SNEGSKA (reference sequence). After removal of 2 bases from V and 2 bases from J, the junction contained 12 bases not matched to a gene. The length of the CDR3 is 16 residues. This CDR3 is CSARTLDRARAYEQYF. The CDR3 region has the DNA TGCAGTGCTAGAACCCTCGACAGGGCGAGGGCCTACGAGCAGTACTTC.

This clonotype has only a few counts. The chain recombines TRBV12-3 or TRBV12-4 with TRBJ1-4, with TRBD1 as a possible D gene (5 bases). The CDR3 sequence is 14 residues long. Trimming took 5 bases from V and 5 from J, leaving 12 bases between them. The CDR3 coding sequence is TGTGCCAGCAGTCGAGGGGCGGGGAATGAAAAACTGTTTTTT. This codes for CASSRGAGNEKLFF.

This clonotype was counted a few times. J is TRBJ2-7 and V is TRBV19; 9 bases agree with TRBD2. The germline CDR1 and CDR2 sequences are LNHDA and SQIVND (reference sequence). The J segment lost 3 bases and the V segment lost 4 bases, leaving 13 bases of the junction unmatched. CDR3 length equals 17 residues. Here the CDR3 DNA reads TGTGCCAGTAGTACCTTTTTAGCGGGAGATAGGGGCTACGAGCAGTACTTC. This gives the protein CASSTFLAGDRGYEQYF.

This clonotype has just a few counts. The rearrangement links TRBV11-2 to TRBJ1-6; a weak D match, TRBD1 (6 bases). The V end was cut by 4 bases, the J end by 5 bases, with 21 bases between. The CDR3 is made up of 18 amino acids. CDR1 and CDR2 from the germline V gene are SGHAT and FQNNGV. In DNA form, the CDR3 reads TGTGCCAGCAGCTCAGAGGGGGTGCGAGGGGGTAATAATTCACCCCTCCACTTT. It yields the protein CASSSEGVRGGNNSPLHF.

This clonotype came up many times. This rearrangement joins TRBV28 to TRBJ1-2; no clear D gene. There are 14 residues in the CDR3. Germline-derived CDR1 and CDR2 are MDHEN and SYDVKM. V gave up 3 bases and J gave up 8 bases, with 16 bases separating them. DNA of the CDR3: TGTGCCAGCAGTTTTCTTGAACCGGGAAGGGGCTACACCTTC. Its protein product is CASSFLEPGRGYTF.

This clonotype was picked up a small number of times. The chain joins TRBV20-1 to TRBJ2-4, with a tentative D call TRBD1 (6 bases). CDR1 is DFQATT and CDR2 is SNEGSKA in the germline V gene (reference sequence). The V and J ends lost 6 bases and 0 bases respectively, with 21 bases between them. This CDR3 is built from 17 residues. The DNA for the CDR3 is TGCAGTGCCGGGCCAAACCGGGACACCCGAGCCAAAAACATTCAGTACTTC. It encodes CSAGPNRDTRAKNIQYF.

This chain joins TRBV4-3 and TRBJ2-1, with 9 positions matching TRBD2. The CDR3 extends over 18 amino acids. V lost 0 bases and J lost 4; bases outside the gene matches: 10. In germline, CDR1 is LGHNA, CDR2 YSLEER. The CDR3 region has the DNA TGCGCCAGCAGCCAAGATTCGGGGGGAGCGGGGGGTTACAATGAGCAGTTCTTC. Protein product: CASSQDSGGAGGYNEQFF.

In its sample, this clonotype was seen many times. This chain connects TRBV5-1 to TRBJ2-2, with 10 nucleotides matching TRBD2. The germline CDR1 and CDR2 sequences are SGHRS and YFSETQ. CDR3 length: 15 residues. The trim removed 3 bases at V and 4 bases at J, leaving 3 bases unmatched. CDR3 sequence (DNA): TGCGCCAGCAGCTGGACTAGCGGAACCACCGGGGAGCTGTTTTTT. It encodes CASSWTSGTTGELFF. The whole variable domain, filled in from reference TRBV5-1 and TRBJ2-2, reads KAGVTQTPRYLIKTRGQQVTLSCSPISGHRSVSWYQQTPGQGLQFLFEYFSETQRNKGNFPGRFSGRQFSNSRSEMNVSTLELGDSALYLCASSWTSGTTGELFFGEGSRLTVL.

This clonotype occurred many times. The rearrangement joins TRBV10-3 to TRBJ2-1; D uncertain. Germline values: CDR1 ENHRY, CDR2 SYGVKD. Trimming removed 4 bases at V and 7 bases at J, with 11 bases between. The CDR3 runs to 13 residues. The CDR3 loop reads CAISGARGNEQFF. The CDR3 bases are TGTGCCATCAGTGGAGCCAGAGGTAATGAGCAGTTCTTC.

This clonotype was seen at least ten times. CDR3 nucleotides: TGTGCCAGCAAATATGAATCCGGGACAACGCAGTATTTT. As protein: CASKYESGTTQYF. The chain has TRBV12-3 or TRBV12-4 and TRBJ2-3; D is perhaps TRBD1 (6 bases). This CDR3 contains 13 residues. The germline V and J ends were trimmed by 7 bases and 9 bases, with 17 bases remaining between them.

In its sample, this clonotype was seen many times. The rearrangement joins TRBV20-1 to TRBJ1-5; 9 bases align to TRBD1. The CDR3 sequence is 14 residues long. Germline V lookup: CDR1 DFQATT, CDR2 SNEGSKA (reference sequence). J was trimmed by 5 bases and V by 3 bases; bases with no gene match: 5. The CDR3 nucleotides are TGCAGTGCTAGGGGACAGGGAGGACATCAGCCCCAGCATTTT. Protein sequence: CSARGQGGHQPQHF.